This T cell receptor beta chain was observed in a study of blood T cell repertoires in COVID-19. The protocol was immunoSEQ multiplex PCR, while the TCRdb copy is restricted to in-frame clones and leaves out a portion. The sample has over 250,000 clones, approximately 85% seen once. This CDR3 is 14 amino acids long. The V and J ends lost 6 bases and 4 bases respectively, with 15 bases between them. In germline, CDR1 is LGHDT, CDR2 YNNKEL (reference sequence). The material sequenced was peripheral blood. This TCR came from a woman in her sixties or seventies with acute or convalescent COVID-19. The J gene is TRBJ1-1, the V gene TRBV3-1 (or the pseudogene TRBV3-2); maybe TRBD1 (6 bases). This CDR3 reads CASRGARGITEAFF. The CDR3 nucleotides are TGTGCCAGCAGGGGGGCTAGGGGGATCACTGAAGCTTTCTTT.